The next 22 T cell receptor beta chains were all read from a single sample in a study of beta chain features in type 1 diabetes. Whole-study results and caveats: Shortening of TCRB CDR3s, moderate but significant, appeared in all four CD4+ subsets of Type 1 diabetes patients.

Every isolated RNA sample was fully reverse transcribed, so sequencing captured expressed TCRB transcripts. Some clones are missing from TCRdb's copy, which holds only in-frame ones; the method was immunoSEQ multiplex PCR. The sample shows about 340,000 clones, 9.3% of them seen only once. These receptors have no identified antigens. Specimen: central memory CD4+ T cells from blood. The source of these receptors is a man in his thirties or forties with type 1 diabetes.

There are a few counts of this clone. The chain combines TRBV19 with TRBJ2-1; TRBD1 matches 9 bases. This CDR3 spans 13 amino acids. The V and J ends lost 5 bases and 12 bases, in that order; junction bases with no gene match: 8. Germline loops: CDR1 LNHDA, CDR2 SQIVND (reference sequence). The CDR3 region has the DNA TGTGCCAGTAGTCCGCAAACAGGGGGCTGGCAGTTCTTC. Translation gives CASSPQTGGWQFF.

At least ten counts were recorded for this clone. V gene TRBV11-2 combines with J gene TRBJ2-1, with 9 bases lining up with TRBD2. Looked up from germline, CDR1 is SGHAT and CDR2 is FQNNGV. With 6 bases clipped from V and 2 bases from J, the junction kept 2 bases outside the gene matches. There are 14 residues in the CDR3. This CDR3 is CASSLAGPYNEQFF. The CDR3 nucleotides read TGTGCCAGCAGTCTAGCGGGGCCCTACAATGAGCAGTTCTTC.

The gene calls are TRBV6-5 and TRBJ2-3, with a possible D match to TRBD1 (6 bases). This CDR3 region has 14 residues. In germline, CDR1 is MNHEY, CDR2 SVGAGI. Between the trimmed V and J ends, which lost 6 bases and 1 base, there was a span of 11 bases. This CDR3 reads CASRRDRRTDTQYF. CDR3 in DNA: TGTGCCAGCAGACGAGACAGGCGCACAGATACGCAGTATTTT.

This clone was detected a few times. The chain has TRBV10-3 and TRBJ1-1; 9 bases are a match to TRBD1. Trimming took 2 bases from V and 4 from J; bases not matched to a gene: 11. This CDR3 is built from 17 residues. Germline V gives CDR1 ENHRY, CDR2 SYGVKD. CDR3 coding DNA: TGTGCCATCAGTGAGCCCGTACAGGGGGCGCGAAGCACTGAAGCTTTCTTT. It encodes CAISEPVQGARSTEAFF.

There are a few counts of this clone. The chain joins TRBV5-4 to TRBJ2-5; a possible D gene is TRBD1 (5 bases). The CDR3 extends over 12 amino acids. CDR1 and CDR2 (germline): SGHNT, YYREEE (reference sequence). V lost 5 bases and J lost 2, with 7 bases in between. The CDR3 nucleotides read TGTGCCAGCAGACAGGATCAAGAGACCCAGTACTTC. Translating gives CASRQDQETQYF.

For this clone: Different DNA sequences within this sample yield the same CDR3. This sequence joins TRBV18 and TRBJ1-2; D not certain. Trimming left V 3 bases short and J 2 bases short, with 16 bases between. Germline lookup yields CDR1 KGHSH and CDR2 LQKENI. The CDR3 covers 16 residues. DNA for the CDR3: TGTGCCAGCTCACCGAGTAGAGGGCAGACGAACTATGGCTACACCTTC. It specifies CASSPSRGQTNYGYTF.

This clone was seen a handful of times. The chain recombines TRBV5-6 with TRBJ2-7; no definite D call. The germline CDR1 and CDR2 sequences are SGHDT and YYEEEE. V dropped 6 bases and J dropped 5 bases, with 15 bases sitting between them. The CDR3 has 13 residues. The DNA for the CDR3 is TGTGCCAGCAACCGTCCACTCGGCGACGAGCAGTACTTC. The encoded protein is CASNRPLGDEQYF.

This clone was counted between two and nine times. The chain is built from TRBV19 and TRBJ1-1; no clear D gene. CDR1 is LNHDA, CDR2 SQIVND, per germline (reference sequence). The length of the CDR3 is 15 residues. The germline V and J ends were trimmed by 0 bases and 4 bases, with 12 bases remaining between them. In nucleotides, the CDR3 is TGTGCCAGTAGTATAGATCCGCAAATGAGCACTGAAGCTTTCTTT. Protein: CASSIDPQMSTEAFF.

This clone was seen only a few times. This chain links TRBV18 with TRBJ2-1; perhaps TRBD2 as D (6 bases). The V gene's germline CDR1 is KGHSH and CDR2 LQKENI. With 2 bases removed from V and 0 bases from J, the gap between germline ends came to 8 bases. The CDR3 totals 15 residues. Here the CDR3 reads CASSPYGGSYNEQFF. The CDR3 DNA reads as TGTGCCAGCTCACCATACGGGGGCTCCTACAATGAGCAGTTCTTC.

This clone was seen only a few times. V and J are TRBV9 and TRBJ2-3; the D is unclear. The germline V gene has CDR1 SGDLS and CDR2 YYNGEE. The germline V and J ends were trimmed by 2 bases and 5 bases, with 12 bases remaining between them. The CDR3 sequence is 14 residues long. CDR3 bases: TGTGCCAGCAGCGTGTGGGGAAGGGAAGATACGCAGTATTTT. Translation gives CASSVWGREDTQYF.

The chain joins TRBV6-1 to TRBJ2-3, with 8 bases aligning to TRBD2. The germline V gene encodes CDR1 MNHNS and CDR2 SASEGT. The CDR3 has 15 amino acids. Germline trimming cut 7 bases from V and 6 bases from J; bases unmatched to any gene: 12. CDR3 in amino acids: CASISAGGRWDTQYF. The CDR3, as DNA: TGTGCCAGCATATCGGCGGGGGGTCGCTGGGATACGCAGTATTTT.

This clone was counted a few times. V is TRBV6-6 and J is TRBJ2-6, with TRBD2 as a possible D gene (5 bases). V was pared by 0 bases and J by 1 base, with 7 bases between. This CDR3 region has 16 residues. The germline V gene has CDR1 MNHNY and CDR2 SVGAGI (reference sequence). This CDR3 is CASSYSRDSGANVLTF. The CDR3 DNA sequence: TGTGCCAGCAGTTACTCGAGGGATTCTGGGGCCAACGTCCTGACTTTC.

This clone was counted at least ten times. The V gene is TRBV21-1, the J gene TRBJ2-5. TRBV21-1 represents a pseudogene. The CDR3 covers 12 residues. The chain's CDR3 is CASSKGSETQYF. The CDR3, as DNA: TGTGCCAGCAGCAAAGGAAGTGAGACCCAGTACTTC.

The chain carries TRBV5-6 and TRBJ2-5; 16 bases map to TRBD2. The junction had 11 bases not matched to a gene; V was cut back by 4 bases and J by 2 bases. The CDR3 has 19 amino acids. The germline gives CDR1 SGHDT, CDR2 YYEEEE. CDR3 sequence reads: CASSPRGLAGGPRQETQYF. The CDR3 DNA follows: TGTGCCAGCAGCCCACGGGGACTAGCGGGGGGGCCTCGGCAAGAGACCCAGTACTTC.

This clone was counted only a few times. The CDR3 coding sequence is TGTGCCAGCAGCGAATATCCAGGGGGCACTGAAGCTTTCTTT. Translation gives CASSEYPGGTEAFF. The chain links TRBV9 to TRBJ1-1, with 7 nucleotides matching TRBD1. V dropped 3 bases and J dropped 4; count of bases not matched to a gene: 6. CDR1 is SGDLS and CDR2 is YYNGEE in the germline V gene. The CDR3 is 14 residues long.

This chain uses TRBV15 with TRBJ2-7; D possibly matches TRBD1 or TRBD2 (5 bases each). Trimming stripped 3 bases from V and 2 bases from J, with 17 bases between. The CDR3 spans 16 residues. Germline lookup yields CDR1 LNHNV and CDR2 YYDKDF (reference sequence). The chain's CDR3 is CATSSAGTGFTYEQYF. The CDR3 DNA is TGTGCCACCAGCAGCGCCGGGACGGGATTTACCTACGAGCAGTACTTC.

V gene TRBV27 combines with J gene TRBJ2-1, with no clear D. CDR1 and CDR2 (germline): MNHEY, SMNVEV (reference sequence). The CDR3 extends over 14 amino acids. Trimming took 3 bases from V and 0 from J, leaving 6 bases between them. CDR3 in DNA: TGTGCCAGCAGTTTGGGGTTCTCCTACAATGAGCAGTTCTTC. Encoded protein: CASSLGFSYNEQFF.

This clone was recorded a few times. The chain has TRBV9 and TRBJ2-7, with D perhaps TRBD2 (7 bases). The CDR3 has 14 amino acids. V lost 0 bases to trimming and J lost 2 bases, with 9 bases between them. CDR1 is SGDLS and CDR2 is YYNGEE in the germline V gene. The CDR3 DNA sequence: TGTGCCAGCAGCGTAGGAGGGGGGGCCTACGAGCAGTACTTC. Translating it yields CASSVGGGAYEQYF.

Only a few counts were recorded for this clone. The CDR3 sequence is CASSLVLNGPGTEAFF. CDR3 bases: TGTGCCAGCAGCTTAGTACTAAACGGTCCCGGGACTGAAGCTTTCTTT. The chain recombines TRBV7-2 with TRBJ1-1, with D uncertain. The V gene lost 1 base and the J gene lost 5 bases, with 17 bases spanning the gap. CDR1 is SGHTA and CDR2 is FQGNSA in the germline V gene. The CDR3 loop spans 16 amino acids.

This clone was picked up a small number of times. This sequence joins TRBV6-6 and TRBJ2-7, with 10 bases lining up with TRBD1. Per the germline V gene, CDR1 is MNHNY and CDR2 is SVGAGI (reference sequence). V dropped 7 bases and J dropped 4; count of bases not matched to a gene: 10. The CDR3 covers 15 residues. CDR3 in DNA: TGTGCCAGCACTCGAGGAGGGACAGGGGCTTACGAGCAGTACTTC. Its protein is CASTRGGTGAYEQYF.

In this sample, this clone turned up a few times. This sequence joins TRBV2 and TRBJ1-2; 10 positions match TRBD1. The ends lost 1 base at V and 5 bases at J; junction bases unmatched: 4. In germline, CDR1 is SNHLY, CDR2 FYNNEI. This CDR3 contains 15 residues. The CDR3 sequence: CASSEERGQGYGYTF. Here the CDR3 DNA reads TGTGCCAGCAGTGAAGAACGGGGACAGGGGTATGGCTACACCTTC.

The chain links TRBV25-1 to TRBJ2-3; D is undetermined. Germline CDR1 reads MGHDK; CDR2 reads SYGVNS. Trimming took off 2 bases at V and 0 bases at J, with 15 bases between the two ends. This CDR3 is 17 amino acids long. DNA for the CDR3: TGTGCCAGCAGTGAACATTACGGGCCCTCTAGCACAGATACGCAGTATTTT. Translated, it gives CASSEHYGPSSTDTQYF.